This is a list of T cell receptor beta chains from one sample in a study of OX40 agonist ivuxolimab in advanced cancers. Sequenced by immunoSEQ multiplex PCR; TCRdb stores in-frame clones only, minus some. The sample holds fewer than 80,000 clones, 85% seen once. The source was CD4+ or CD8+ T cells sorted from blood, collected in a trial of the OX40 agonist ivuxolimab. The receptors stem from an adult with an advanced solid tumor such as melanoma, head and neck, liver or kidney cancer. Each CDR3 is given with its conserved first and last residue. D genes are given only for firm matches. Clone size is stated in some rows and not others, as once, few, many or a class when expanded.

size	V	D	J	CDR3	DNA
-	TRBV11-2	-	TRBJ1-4	CASSLSEQGANEKLFF	TGTGCCAGCAGCCTCTCCGAACAGGGAGCTAATGAAAAACTGTTTTTT
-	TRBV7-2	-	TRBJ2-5	CASTRTFGGQETQYF	TGTGCCAGCACCCGTACCTTCGGGGGCCAAGAGACCCAGTACTTC
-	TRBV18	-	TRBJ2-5	CASSPPFGAGNQETQYF	TGTGCCAGCTCACCACCGTTCGGGGCGGGGAACCAAGAGACCCAGTACTTC
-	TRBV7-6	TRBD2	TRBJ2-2	CASSPGSGGLLTGELFF	TGTGCCAGCAGCCCCGGTAGCGGGGGGCTACTCACCGGGGAGCTGTTTTTT
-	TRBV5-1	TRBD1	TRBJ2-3	CASSLGQGGTDTQYF	TGCGCCAGCAGCTTGGGACAGGGTGGCACAGATACGCAGTATTTT
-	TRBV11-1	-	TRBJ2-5	CASTQGRHQETQYF	TGTGCCAGCACCCAGGGACGCCACCAAGAGACCCAGTACTTC
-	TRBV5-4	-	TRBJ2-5	CASSWQGVQTQYF	TGTGCCAGCAGCTGGCAGGGAGTGCAGACCCAGTACTTC
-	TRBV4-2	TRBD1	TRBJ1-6	CASSQVTGGNPNSPLHF	TGTGCCAGCAGCCAAGTAACAGGGGGCAATCCGAACTCACCCCTCCACTTT
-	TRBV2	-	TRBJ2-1	CASSEASFRGDEQFF	TGTGCCAGCAGTGAAGCCTCTTTCCGTGGAGATGAGCAGTTCTTC
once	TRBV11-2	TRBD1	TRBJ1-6	CASNRARQGDSPLHF	TGTGCCAGCAACCGTGCCAGACAGGGTGACTCACCCCTCCACTTT
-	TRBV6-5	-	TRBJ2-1	CASSYSRADHPFF	TGTGCCAGCAGTTACTCGCGAGCGGACCACCCGTTCTTC
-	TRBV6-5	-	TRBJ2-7	CASSSTHRHSYEQYF	TGTGCCAGCAGTTCGACCCACAGACACTCCTACGAGCAGTACTTC
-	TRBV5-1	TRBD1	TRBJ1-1	CASRDTGTVNTEAFF	TGCGCCAGCAGAGATACCGGGACAGTGAACACTGAAGCTTTCTTT
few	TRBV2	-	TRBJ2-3	CASRDTSDTQYF	TGTGCCAGCAGGGACACGTCCGATACGCAGTATTTT
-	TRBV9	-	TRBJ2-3	CASSATGGPDTQYF	TGTGCCAGCAGCGCTACGGGGGGCCCAGATACGCAGTATTTT
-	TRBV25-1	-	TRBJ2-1	CASSQVGYNEQFF	TGTGCCAGCAGTCAGGTGGGATACAATGAGCAGTTCTTC
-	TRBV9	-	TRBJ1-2	CATGKDLSSSYGYTF	TGTGCCACCGGGAAAGACTTGTCGTCTTCGTATGGCTACACCTTC
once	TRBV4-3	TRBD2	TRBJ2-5	CASSQGGLAGGRETQYF	TGCGCCAGCAGCCAGGGCGGACTAGCGGGGGGCCGAGAGACCCAGTACTTC
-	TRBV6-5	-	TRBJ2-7	CASSYSSNLGLEQYF	TGTGCCAGCAGTTACTCGAGCAACCTGGGGCTCGAGCAGTACTTC
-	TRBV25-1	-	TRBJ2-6	CASSDRVYGANVLTF	TGTGCCAGCAGTGACAGGGTATATGGGGCCAACGTCCTGACTTTC
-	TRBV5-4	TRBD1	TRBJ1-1	CASSLGAPGQSYTEAFF	TGTGCCAGCAGCTTGGGGGCACCGGGACAGTCGTACACTGAAGCTTTCTTT
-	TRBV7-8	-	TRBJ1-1	CASSKTPGVLNTEAFF	TGTGCCAGCAGCAAAACCCCAGGGGTCCTGAACACTGAAGCTTTCTTT
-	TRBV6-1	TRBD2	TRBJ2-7	CASTPWGGTYEQYF	TGTGCCAGCACCCCTTGGGGAGGGACCTACGAGCAGTACTTC
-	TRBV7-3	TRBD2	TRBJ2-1	CASSVEGTSATEQFF	TGTGCCAGCAGTGTGGAAGGGACTAGTGCCACTGAGCAGTTCTTC
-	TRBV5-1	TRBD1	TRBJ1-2	CASSFGQGGYGYTF	TGCGCCAGCAGCTTCGGACAGGGCGGCTATGGCTACACCTTC
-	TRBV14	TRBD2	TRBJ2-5	CASSRTRRGGRLETQYF	TGTGCCAGCAGCCGTACCAGGCGGGGGGGCAGGTTGGAGACCCAGTACTTC
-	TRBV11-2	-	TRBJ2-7	CASSSQREEQYF	TGTGCCAGCAGCTCTCAACGGGAGGAGCAGTACTTC
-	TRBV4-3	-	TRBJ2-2	CASSRDKNTGELFF	TGCGCCAGCAGCCGAGACAAGAACACCGGGGAGCTGTTTTTT
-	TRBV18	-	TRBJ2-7	CASSPLEDSYEQYF	TGTGCCAGCTCACCACTGGAGGATTCCTACGAGCAGTACTTC
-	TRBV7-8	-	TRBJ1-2	CASSSQGIPNYGYTF	TGTGCCAGCAGCTCGCAGGGGATTCCTAACTATGGCTACACCTTC
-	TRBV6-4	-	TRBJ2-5	CATPGRPPETQYF	TGTGCCACCCCCGGGCGCCCTCCGGAGACCCAGTACTTC
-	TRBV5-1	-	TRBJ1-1	CASSLLLNTEAFF	TGCGCCAGCAGCCTCTTGCTGAACACTGAAGCTTTCTTT
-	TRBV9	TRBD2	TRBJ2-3	CASSSQPGLAGGTDTQYF	TGTGCCAGCAGCTCTCAACCGGGACTAGCGGGGGGTACAGATACGCAGTATTTT
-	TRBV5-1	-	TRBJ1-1	CASSVQISNTEAFF	TGCGCCAGCAGCGTACAGATTTCGAACACTGAAGCTTTCTTT
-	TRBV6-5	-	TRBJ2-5	CASSLGSLLGETQYF	TGTGCCAGCAGTTTGGGCAGCCTTCTGGGGGAGACCCAGTACTTC
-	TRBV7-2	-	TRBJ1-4	CASSRTRERREKLFF	TGTGCCAGCAGCCGCACCCGGGAGCGTCGCGAAAAACTGTTTTTT
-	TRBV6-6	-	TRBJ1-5	CASSSQGAGNQPQHF	TGTGCCAGCAGTTCACAGGGCGCGGGCAATCAGCCCCAGCATTTT
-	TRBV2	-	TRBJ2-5	CASTQQGRTETQYF	TGTGCCAGCACCCAGCAGGGGAGAACAGAGACCCAGTACTTC
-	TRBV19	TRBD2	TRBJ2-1	CASSSQLAGSYNEQFF	TGTGCCAGTAGTAGCCAACTAGCGGGGTCGTACAATGAGCAGTTCTTC
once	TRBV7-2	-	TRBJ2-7	CASSSSLGYEQYF	TGTGCCAGCAGCTCATCACTAGGGTACGAGCAGTACTTC
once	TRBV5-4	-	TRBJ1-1	CASSWGGESNTEAFF	TGTGCCAGCAGCTGGGGGGGTGAGTCGAACACTGAAGCTTTCTTT
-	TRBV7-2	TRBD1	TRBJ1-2	CASSLAPGQGADGYTF	TGTGCCAGCAGCTTAGCGCCGGGACAGGGGGCGGATGGCTACACCTTC
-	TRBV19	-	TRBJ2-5	CASTPTGEETQYF	TGTGCCAGTACCCCGACAGGCGAAGAGACCCAGTACTTC
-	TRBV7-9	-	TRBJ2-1	CASSPAGTEALNEQFF	TGTGCCAGCTCCCCCGCCGGGACGGAGGCACTCAATGAGCAGTTCTTC
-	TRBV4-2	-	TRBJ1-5	CASSQDEQVGQPQHF	TGTGCCAGCAGCCAAGACGAACAGGTGGGGCAGCCCCAGCATTTT
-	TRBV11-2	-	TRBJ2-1	CASSLAGWAYNEQFF	TGTGCCAGCAGCTTAGCGGGGTGGGCCTACAATGAGCAGTTCTTC
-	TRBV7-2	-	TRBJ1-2	CASSPTFKGGYTF	TGTGCCAGCAGCCCGACATTTAAGGGCGGCTACACCTTC
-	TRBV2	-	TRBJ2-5	CATPTRLAQETQYF	TGTGCCACGCCCACGCGTCTAGCGCAAGAGACCCAGTACTTC
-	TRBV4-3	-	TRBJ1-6	CASSQDLVAGSPLHF	TGCGCCAGCAGCCAAGATCTAGTCGCGGGATCACCCCTCCACTTT
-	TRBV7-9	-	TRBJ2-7	CASSLGVQSGEQYF	TGTGCCAGCAGCTTGGGGGTCCAGTCGGGCGAGCAGTACTTC
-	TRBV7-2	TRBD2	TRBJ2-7	CASSYWTSDRYEQYF	TGTGCCAGCAGCTACTGGACTAGCGATCGGTACGAGCAGTACTTC
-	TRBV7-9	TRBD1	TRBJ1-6	CASSPGGAGSPLHF	TGTGCCAGCAGCCCAGGGGGCGCAGGTTCACCCCTCCACTTT
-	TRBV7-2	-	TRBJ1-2	CASSPTRDKGHYGYTF	TGTGCCAGCAGCCCCACCCGGGACAAGGGTCACTATGGCTACACCTTC
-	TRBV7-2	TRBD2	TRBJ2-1	CASSFPLAGGQFF	TGTGCCAGCAGCTTTCCTCTAGCGGGGGGCCAGTTCTTC
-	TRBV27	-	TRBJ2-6	CATRGVSGANVLTF	TGTGCCACCAGAGGTGTATCAGGGGCCAACGTCCTGACTTTC
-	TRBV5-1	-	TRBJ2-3	CASRSTDTQYF	TGCGCCAGCAGGAGCACAGATACGCAGTATTTT
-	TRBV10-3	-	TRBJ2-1	CAISDQGLPSSYNEQFF	TGTGCCATCAGTGACCAGGGACTTCCAAGCTCCTACAATGAGCAGTTCTTC